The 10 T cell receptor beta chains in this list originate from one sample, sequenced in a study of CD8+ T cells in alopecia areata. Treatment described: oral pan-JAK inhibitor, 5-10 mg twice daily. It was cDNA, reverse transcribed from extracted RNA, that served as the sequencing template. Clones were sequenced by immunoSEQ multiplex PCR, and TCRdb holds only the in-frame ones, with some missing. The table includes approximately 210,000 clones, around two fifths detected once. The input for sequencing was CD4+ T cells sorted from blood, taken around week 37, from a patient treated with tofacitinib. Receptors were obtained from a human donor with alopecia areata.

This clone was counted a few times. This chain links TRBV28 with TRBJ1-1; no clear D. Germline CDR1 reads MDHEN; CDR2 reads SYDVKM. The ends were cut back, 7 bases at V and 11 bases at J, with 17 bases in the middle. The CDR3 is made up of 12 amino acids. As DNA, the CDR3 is TGTGCCAGCACCCCCTCTCAGCCCGGGGCTTTCTTT. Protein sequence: CASTPSQPGAFF.

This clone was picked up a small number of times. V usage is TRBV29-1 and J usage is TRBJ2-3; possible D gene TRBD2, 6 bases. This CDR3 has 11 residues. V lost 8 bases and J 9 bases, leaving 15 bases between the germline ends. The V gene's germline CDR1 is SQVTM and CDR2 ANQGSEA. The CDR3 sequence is CSLAASATQYF. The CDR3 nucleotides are TGCAGCTTAGCAGCTAGCGCCACGCAGTATTTT.

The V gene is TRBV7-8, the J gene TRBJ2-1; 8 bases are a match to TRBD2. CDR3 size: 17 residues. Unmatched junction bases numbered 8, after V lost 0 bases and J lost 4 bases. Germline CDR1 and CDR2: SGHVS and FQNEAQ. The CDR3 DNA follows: TGTGCCAGCAGCTTAGCGTTACCGACTAGCGATTACAATGAGCAGTTCTTC. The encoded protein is CASSLALPTSDYNEQFF.

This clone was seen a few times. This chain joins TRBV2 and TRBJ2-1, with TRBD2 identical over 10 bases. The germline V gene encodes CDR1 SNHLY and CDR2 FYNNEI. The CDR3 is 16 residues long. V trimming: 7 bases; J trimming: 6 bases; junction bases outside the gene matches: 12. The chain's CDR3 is CASKTESLAGVNEQFF. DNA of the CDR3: TGTGCCAGCAAGACGGAGAGCCTAGCGGGAGTCAATGAGCAGTTCTTC.

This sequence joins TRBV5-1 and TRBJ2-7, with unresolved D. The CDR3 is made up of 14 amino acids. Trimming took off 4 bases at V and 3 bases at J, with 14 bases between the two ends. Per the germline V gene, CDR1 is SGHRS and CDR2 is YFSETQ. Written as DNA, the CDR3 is TGCGCCAGCAGCGAGGAAGGGCTAGGCTACGAGCAGTACTTC. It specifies CASSEEGLGYEQYF. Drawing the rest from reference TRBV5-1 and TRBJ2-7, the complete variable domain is KAGVTQTPRYLIKTRGQQVTLSCSPISGHRSVSWYQQTPGQGLQFLFEYFSETQRNKGNFPGRFSGRQFSNSRSEMNVSTLELGDSALYLCASSEEGLGYEQYFGPGTRLTVT.

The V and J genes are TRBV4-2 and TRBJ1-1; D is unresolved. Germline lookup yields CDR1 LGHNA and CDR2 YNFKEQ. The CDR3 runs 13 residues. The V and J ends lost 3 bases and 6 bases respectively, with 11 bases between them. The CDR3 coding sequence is TGTGCCAGCAGCCACCTCTCCCAGTCTGAAGCTTTCTTT. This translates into CASSHLSQSEAFF.

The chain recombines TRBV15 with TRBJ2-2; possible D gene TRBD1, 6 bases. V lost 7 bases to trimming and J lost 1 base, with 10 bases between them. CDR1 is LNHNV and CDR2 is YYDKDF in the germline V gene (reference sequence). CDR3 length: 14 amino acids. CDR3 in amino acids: CATTETGNTGELFF. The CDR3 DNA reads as TGTGCCACCACAGAGACAGGGAACACCGGGGAGCTGTTTTTT.

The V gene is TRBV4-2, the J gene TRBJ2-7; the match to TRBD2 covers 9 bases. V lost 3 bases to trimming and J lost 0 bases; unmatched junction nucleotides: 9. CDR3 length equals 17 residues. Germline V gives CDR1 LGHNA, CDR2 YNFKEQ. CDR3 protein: CASSQDSSSGISYEQYF. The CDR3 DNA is TGTGCCAGCAGCCAGGATTCGTCTAGCGGGATCTCCTACGAGCAGTACTTC.

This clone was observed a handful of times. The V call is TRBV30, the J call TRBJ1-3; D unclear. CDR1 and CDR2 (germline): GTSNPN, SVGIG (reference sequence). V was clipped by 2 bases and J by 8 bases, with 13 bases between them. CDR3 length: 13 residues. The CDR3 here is CAWSTLTGDTIYF. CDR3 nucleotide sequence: TGTGCCTGGAGTACTTTAACCGGGGACACCATATATTTT.

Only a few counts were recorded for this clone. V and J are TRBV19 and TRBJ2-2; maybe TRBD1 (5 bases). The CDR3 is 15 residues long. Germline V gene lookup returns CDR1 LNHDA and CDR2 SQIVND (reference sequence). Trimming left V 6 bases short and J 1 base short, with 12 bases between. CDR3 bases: TGTGCCAGTAGCCGCAATGGACAGAACACCGGGGAGCTGTTTTTT. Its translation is CASSRNGQNTGELFF. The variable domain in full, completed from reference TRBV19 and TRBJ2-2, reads DGGITQSPKYLFRKEGQNVTLSCEQNLNHDAMYWYRQDPGQGLRLIYYSQIVNDFQKGDIAEGYSVSREKKESFPLTVTSAQKNPTAFYLCASSRNGQNTGELFFGEGSRLTVL.